The following is a T cell receptor beta chain sequence with its context. Its antigen remains unidentified. This sample was taken from a study of beta chain features in type 1 diabetes. The sequenced template was cDNA made from the entire isolated RNA. Naive, central memory and regulatory T cell samples averaged roughly 3.4 million immunoSEQ reads each. Profiling relied on immunoSEQ multiplex PCR, and the TCRdb table lists in-frame clones only, not all of them. The sample has about 410,000 clones, approximately 13% seen once. Blood was drawn once from each donor into heparinised tubes. The draws averaged around 110 mL. Regarding the study as a whole: Junctions at VDJ sites from type 1 diabetes patients had fewer insertions and more deletions.

The sequencing input was naive CD4+ T cells from blood. The source of this sequence is a man aged 25 to 40 in good health.

The CDR3 protein is CASSLETGTVYEQYF. Written as DNA, the CDR3 is TGTGCCAGCAGCTTAGAGACCGGGACAGTCTACGAGCAGTACTTC. The V and J genes are TRBV7-6 and TRBJ2-7, with TRBD1 identical over 7 bases. Per germline, CDR1 SGHVS and CDR2 FNYEAQ. J lost 3 bases, V lost 1 base, and 6 bases had no gene match. The CDR3 loop spans 15 amino acids.